This is a list of T cell receptor beta chains from one sample in a study of T cells in Graves' hyperthyroidism and ophthalmopathy. TCRdb reprocessed the multiplex PCR reads via MiXCR and lists one record per CDR3 protein. The sample comprises 300,000 to 400,000 distinct CDR3 sequences, 15% to 20% of which are singletons, and under 55% rests with the top ten. Sequences were obtained from blood. The receptors here all came from a woman aged 50 to 60 with Graves' hyperthyroidism. The CDR3 runs from the conserved cysteine through the conserved F or W. The order of the fields is V gene, clone size, D gene, J gene, CDR3 protein, CDR3 DNA. A D gene is named only where the DNA matches it firmly. Clone size is shown for a subset of rows, as once, few, many or a class of expanded clone.

>TRBV19|.|.|TRBJ2-3
CASSIAGYLTDTQYF
TGTGCCAGTAGTATAGCAGGCTACCTCACAGATACGCAGTATTTT
>TRBV30|once|.|TRBJ2-7
CAWSVGASPREQYF
TGTGCCTGGAGTGTTGGGGCTAGCCCGCGCGAGCAGTACTTC
>TRBV7-2|.|TRBD1|TRBJ1-6
CASKLGQGFNSPLHF
TGTGCCAGCAAGCTGGGACAGGGCTTTAATTCACCCCTCCACTTT
>TRBV5-1|.|.|TRBJ2-1
CASSTELDFSYNEQFF
TGCGCCAGCAGCACGGAACTAGATTTTTCCTACAATGAGCAGTTCTTC
>TRBV20-1|many|.|TRBJ1-1
CSARDMGGWNTEAFF
TGCAGTGCTAGAGATATGGGGGGCTGGAACACTGAAGCTTTCTTT
>TRBV12-3/TRBV12-4|many|.|TRBJ2-5
CASSFWAVLETQYF
TGTGCCAGCAGTTTTTGGGCAGTTCTAGAGACCCAGTACTTC
>TRBV7-2|few|.|TRBJ2-1
CASSLLGMGNEQFF
TGTGCCAGCAGCTTATTGGGTATGGGGAATGAGCAGTTCTTC
>TRBV5-1|few|.|TRBJ2-1
CASSLNSLSSYNEQFF
TGCGCCAGCAGCTTGAACAGCTTAAGCTCCTACAATGAGCAGTTCTTC
>TRBV20-1|many|TRBD2|TRBJ2-5
CSASFSGEGETQYF
TGCAGTGCTTCCTTTTCGGGGGAGGGAGAGACCCAGTACTTC
>TRBV28|many|TRBD1|TRBJ2-7
CASSFDRVGYEQYF
TGTGCCAGCAGTTTCGACAGGGTAGGATACGAGCAGTACTTC
>TRBV10-3|few|.|TRBJ1-2
CAISGGAPLNGYTF
TGTGCCATCAGTGGGGGGGCCCCTCTTAATGGCTACACCTTC
>TRBV19|few|.|TRBJ1-1
CASSIGARGGRVNTEAFF
TGTGCCAGTAGTATTGGGGCGAGGGGTGGTAGGGTGAACACTGAAGCTTTCTTT
>TRBV27|many|.|TRBJ1-1
CASSAGQTNTEAFF
TGTGCCAGCAGCGCCGGACAGACGAACACTGAAGCTTTCTTT
>TRBV4-1|.|TRBD2|TRBJ2-5
CASSQGVREGRETQYF
TGCGCCAGCAGCCAAGGGGTCCGGGAGGGCCGAGAGACCCAGTACTTC
>TRBV28|many|.|TRBJ2-7
CASMADSYEQYF
TGTGCCAGCATGGCAGACTCCTACGAGCAGTACTTC
>TRBV6-1|.|TRBD1|TRBJ2-5
CASSQGTEETQYF
TGTGCCAGCAGTCAAGGGACAGAAGAGACCCAGTACTTC
>TRBV4-1|.|.|TRBJ2-7
CASSQFWGTETYEQYF
TGCGCCAGCAGCCAATTTTGGGGGACTGAAACCTACGAGCAGTACTTC
>TRBV7-9|few|.|TRBJ2-1
CASSSSSGTRQFF
TGTGCCAGCAGCTCAAGCTCCGGGACTCGGCAGTTCTTC
>TRBV13|many|.|TRBJ2-2
CASSLVNGNTGELFF
TGTGCCAGCAGCTTGGTGAACGGGAACACCGGGGAGCTGTTTTTT
>TRBV5-1|.|TRBD2|TRBJ2-7
CASSLLSGRTYEQYF
TGCGCCAGCAGCTTGCTTAGCGGGAGAACCTACGAGCAGTACTTC
>TRBV9|.|.|TRBJ2-2
CASSAGLNTGELFF
TGTGCCAGCAGCGCGGGACTTAACACCGGGGAGCTGTTTTTT
>TRBV11-2|few|.|TRBJ2-6
CASSLGDPSGANVLTF
TGTGCCAGCAGCTTAGGGGACCCCTCTGGGGCCAACGTCCTGACTTTC
>TRBV2|.|.|TRBJ2-2
CASSSGATGELFF
TGTGCCAGCAGTAGCGGAGCAACCGGGGAGCTGTTTTTT
>TRBV11-2|.|.|TRBJ2-2
CASSLGAGTTGELFF
TGTGCCAGCAGCTTAGGGGCAGGCACAACCGGGGAGCTGTTTTTT
>TRBV18|many|.|TRBJ1-1
CASSTDKRGEAFF
TGTGCCAGCTCAACGGACAAGAGGGGTGAAGCTTTCTTT
>TRBV12-3/TRBV12-4|many|.|TRBJ1-6
CASSANPGYNSPLHF
TGTGCCAGCAGCGCAAACCCAGGTTATAATTCACCCCTCCACTTT
>TRBV7-9|.|.|TRBJ1-5
CASSGNSGPQHF
TGTGCCAGCAGCGGAAACAGCGGCCCCCAGCATTTT
>TRBV6-1|many|TRBD2|TRBJ2-7
CASGGTSGMEDEQYF
TGTGCCAGCGGCGGGACTAGCGGGATGGAGGACGAGCAGTACTTC
>TRBV3-1|.|.|TRBJ2-4
CASSPPGLSKNIQYF
TGTGCCAGCAGCCCGCCAGGACTCTCCAAAAACATTCAGTACTTC
>TRBV27|many|TRBD2|TRBJ2-1
CASSPSGSTFYPYEQFF
TGTGCCAGCAGTCCTAGCGGGTCCACGTTTTACCCTTATGAGCAGTTCTTC
>TRBV11-2|many|TRBD2|TRBJ2-3
CASTPRGSTDTQYF
TGTGCCAGCACCCCCCGCGGGAGTACAGATACGCAGTATTTT
>TRBV28|few|.|TRBJ2-1
CASSLDRGSSGRNNEQFF
TGTGCCAGCAGTTTGGACAGGGGGTCCAGCGGGAGGAACAATGAGCAGTTCTTC